This T cell receptor (beta chain) was profiled in a study of shared clonotypes between healthy human individuals. Study-wide points: Richness estimates generally favored naive over memory subsets. Genetic and exposure-history diversity was limited by the few donors. An expected dependence of interdonor clonotype sharing on sequencing depth was noted. It was observed that 5% to 6.5% of naive CD4 clonotypes were shared across several donors.

About this clone itself: Its target is unknown.

Here immunoSEQ multiplex PCR was the method, and the copy in TCRdb shows in-frame clones only, minus some. Of around 2.5 million clones in the sample, 93% are singletons; the top ten hold around 0.4%. CDR1 and CDR2 (germline): SEHNR, FQNEAQ (reference sequence). CDR3 length: 15 residues. The V segment lost 1 base and the J segment 7 bases; nucleotides outside the gene matches: 7. This clonotype was obtained from a man between 18 and 29 years old in good health. Some clones in this sample may be carry-over from other donors' samples. The chain employs TRBV7-9 and TRBJ1-5; TRBD1 aligns across 7 bases. Sequenced sample: naive CD4+ T cells from PBMCs. This sample's subset: CD45RA+ positively selected. For the CDR3, the DNA is TGTGCCAGCAGCTTAGGAGGCAGGGGGACACAGCCCCAGCATTTT. This gives the protein CASSLGGRGTQPQHF.